The source of this T cell receptor beta chain is a study of cytomegalovirus exposure and HLA in healthy donors. This clone has only a few counts. The CDR3 length is 14 residues. The J segment lost 1 base and the V segment lost 7 bases, leaving 9 bases of the junction unmatched. The germline V gene encodes CDR1 SQVTM and CDR2 ANQGSEA. PCR was performed using 60 Vbeta and 13 Jbeta primers. Sequencing was performed with immunoSEQ multiplex PCR; in TCRdb, only in-frame clones are kept and a portion is missing. The sample consists of some 270,000 clones, roughly 80% of them appearing once. The sequencing input was PBMCs. The V gene is TRBV29-1, the J gene TRBJ1-1; TRBD1 matches at 7 bases. The TCR was taken from a girl aged 2-10 years in good health and CMV-seronegative. The CDR3 nucleotides are TGCAGCGCCCCTGAAGGGGGCGCGAACACTGAAGCTTTCTTT. Its protein product is CSAPEGGANTEAFF.